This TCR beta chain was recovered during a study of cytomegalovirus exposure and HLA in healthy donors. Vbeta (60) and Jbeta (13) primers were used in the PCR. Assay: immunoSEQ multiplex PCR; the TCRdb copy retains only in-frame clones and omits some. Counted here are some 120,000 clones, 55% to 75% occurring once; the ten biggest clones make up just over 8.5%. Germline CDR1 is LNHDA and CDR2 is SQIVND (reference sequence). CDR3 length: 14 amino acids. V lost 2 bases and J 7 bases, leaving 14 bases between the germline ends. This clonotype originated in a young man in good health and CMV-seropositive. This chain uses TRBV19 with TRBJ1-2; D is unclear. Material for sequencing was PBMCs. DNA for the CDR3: TGTGCCAGTAGTATACTCGAGGGTTTAAGTGGCTACACCTTC. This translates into CASSILEGLSGYTF.